These 31 T cell receptor beta chains share one sample of origin, sequenced in a study of siplizumab effects on memory and regulatory T cells. Method: immunoSEQ multiplex PCR; TCRdb's copy keeps in-frame clones and lacks some. The table lists tens of thousands of clones, more than 85% of them singletons. The specimen was CD8+ T cells sorted from blood. These receptors were obtained from a human donor in good health.

The chain uses TRBV9 and TRBJ1-1; the D gene is possibly TRBD1 (6 bases). CDR1 SGDLS and CDR2 YYNGEE come from the germline V gene. This CDR3 has 17 amino acids. The V end lost 3 bases, the J end lost 1 base, and 19 bases lay between the germline ends. The CDR3, as DNA: TGTGCCAGCAGCGCTCACAAAAACAGGGTGCAGAACACTGAAGCTTTCTTT. Its translation is CASSAHKNRVQNTEAFF.

This chain links TRBV2 with TRBJ2-2; TRBD2 matches 7 bases. V shed 1 base, J shed 5 bases, and the junction held 4 bases outside the gene matches. Germline-derived CDR1 and CDR2 are SNHLY and FYNNEI. This CDR3 has 15 amino acids. The CDR3 sequence: CASSEGRGWTGELFF. CDR3 nucleotides: TGTGCCAGCAGTGAAGGGCGGGGGTGGACCGGGGAGCTGTTTTTT.

The chain is built from TRBV2 and TRBJ2-1; 8 bases agree with TRBD1. The CDR3 covers 14 residues. The germline V gene encodes CDR1 SNHLY and CDR2 FYNNEI. With V trimmed by 5 bases and J by 4 bases, 4 bases remained unmatched. CDR3 sequence reads: CASSPGQEYNEQFF. DNA of the CDR3: TGTGCCAGCAGTCCGGGACAGGAGTACAATGAGCAGTTCTTC.

The chain uses TRBV11-3 and TRBJ1-5; tentatively, D is TRBD1 (6 bases). The V end was cut by 5 bases, the J end by 1 base, with 15 bases between. The germline V gene has CDR1 SGHNT and CDR2 YENEEA. This CDR3 spans 16 amino acids. The CDR3 sequence: CASSRSGAGSNQPQHF. The CDR3 bases are TGTGCCAGCAGCCGATCGGGGGCAGGGAGCAATCAGCCCCAGCATTTT.

The rearrangement joins TRBV2 to TRBJ1-5; a possible D gene is TRBD1 (5 bases). CDR1 and CDR2 (germline): SNHLY, FYNNEI. V gave up 6 bases and J gave up 0 bases, with 18 bases separating them. The CDR3 totals 17 residues. CDR3 nucleotide sequence: TGTGCCAGCAGGGCAACCACCGGGACCGATAGCAATCAGCCCCAGCATTTT. This translates into CASRATTGTDSNQPQHF.

The chain has TRBV4-2 and TRBJ2-1; 13 bases line up with TRBD2. V trimming: 0 bases; J trimming: 10 bases; junction bases outside the gene matches: 6. In germline, CDR1 is LGHNA, CDR2 YNFKEQ. This CDR3 has 16 residues. CDR3 sequence: CASSQDRLAGGQEQFF. The CDR3 DNA sequence: TGTGCCAGCAGCCAAGACCGACTAGCGGGAGGCCAGGAGCAGTTCTTC.

The chain is built from TRBV4-1 and TRBJ1-5; D might be TRBD1 (6 bases). The V and J ends lost 4 bases and 5 bases respectively, with 12 bases between them. This CDR3 has 14 residues. The germline V gene encodes CDR1 MGHRA and CDR2 YSYEKL. CDR3 sequence (DNA): TGCGCCAGCAGCCCGGCGGGACATGATCAGCCCCAGCATTTT. It yields the protein CASSPAGHDQPQHF.

V gene TRBV7-9 combines with J gene TRBJ1-1; the match to TRBD1 covers 9 bases. The CDR3 spans 17 residues. Germline lookup yields CDR1 SEHNR and CDR2 FQNEAQ (reference sequence). With 3 bases clipped from V and 1 base from J, the junction kept 9 bases outside the gene matches. Here the CDR3 reads CASSFPGQGFSNTEAFF. In nucleotides, the CDR3 is TGTGCCAGCAGCTTCCCGGGACAGGGTTTTTCGAACACTGAAGCTTTCTTT.

Here the CDR3 DNA reads TGTGCCAGCAGCCTAACAGGTCGCGACACCGGGGAGCTGTTTTTT. It yields the protein CASSLTGRDTGELFF. The V and J genes are TRBV7-2 and TRBJ2-2, with D maybe TRBD1 (5 bases). Germline V lookup: CDR1 SGHTA, CDR2 FQGNSA. This CDR3 region has 15 residues. The V end was cut by 5 bases, the J end by 3 bases, with 13 bases between.

DNA of the CDR3: TGTGCCAGCAGCCGCTCCGACAGGGTTGGGGCCTACTATGGCTACACCTTC. It yields the protein CASSRSDRVGAYYGYTF. The chain combines TRBV14 with TRBJ1-2, with TRBD1 identical over 7 bases. The CDR3 is 17 amino acids. CDR1 is SGHDN and CDR2 is FVKESK in the germline V gene. J lost 3 bases, V lost 4 bases, and 14 bases had no gene match.

The rearrangement uses TRBV4-1 and TRBJ1-1; no definite D call. V was trimmed by 0 bases and J by 4 bases, leaving 12 bases between them. The CDR3 sequence is 15 residues long. Germline assignment: CDR1 MGHRA and CDR2 YSYEKL. CDR3 coding DNA: TGCGCCAGCAGCCAAGATCCGGGTTCGCTCACTGAAGCTTTCTTT. Its translation: CASSQDPGSLTEAFF.

The V call is TRBV30, the J call TRBJ2-7, with 9 bases lining up with TRBD1. CDR1 and CDR2 from the germline V gene are GTSNPN and SVGIG (reference sequence). Unmatched junction bases numbered 10, after V lost 4 bases and J lost 6 bases. CDR3 length: 14 amino acids. The CDR3 region has the DNA TGTGCCTGGAACTCGGGGACAGGGCGGATCGAGCAGTACTTC. Translated: CAWNSGTGRIEQYF. Full variable domain (missing parts from reference TRBV30 and TRBJ2-7): SQTIHQWPATLVQPVGSPLSLECTVEGTSNPNLYWYRQAAGRGLQLLFYSVGIGQISSEVPQNLSASRPQDRQFILSSKKLLLSDSGFYLCAWNSGTGRIEQYFGPGTRLTVT.

The J gene is TRBJ1-3, the V gene TRBV7-6; TRBD1 matches 9 bases. The CDR3 is 15 residues long. V was pared by 5 bases and J by 2 bases, with 4 bases of the junction left unmatched. CDR1 is SGHVS and CDR2 is FNYEAQ in the germline V gene. The DNA for the CDR3 is TGTGCCAGCAGCATTGGGACAGGGCCTGGAAACACCATATATTTT. Its translation is CASSIGTGPGNTIYF.

This chain joins TRBV27 and TRBJ1-4; D is possibly TRBD1 (5 bases). CDR3 size: 14 residues. Per germline, CDR1 MNHEY and CDR2 SMNVEV (reference sequence). V lost 6 bases and J 8 bases, leaving 16 bases between the germline ends. The CDR3 here is CASRLRGLSEKLFF. The CDR3 DNA follows: TGTGCCAGCAGGCTACGGGGGTTGTCGGAAAAACTGTTTTTT.

The genes are TRBV2 and TRBJ2-1; 8 bases fit TRBD1. The trim removed 6 bases at V and 1 base at J, leaving 5 bases unmatched. Germline CDR1 and CDR2: SNHLY and FYNNEI. This CDR3 comprises 15 residues. This CDR3 reads CASRSGTGSYNEQFF. The CDR3 DNA reads TGTGCCAGCAGGTCCGGGACAGGATCCTACAATGAGCAGTTCTTC.

This clone was recorded once. The V and J genes are TRBV29-1 and TRBJ2-7; D might be TRBD1 (5 bases). The CDR3 is 11 amino acids. V was pared by 3 bases and J by 5 bases, with 8 bases between. Germline V gene lookup returns CDR1 SQVTM and CDR2 ANQGSEA. The CDR3 loop is CSVDWGHEQYF. The CDR3 DNA sequence: TGCAGCGTTGACTGGGGCCACGAGCAGTACTTC.

A remark on this clone: This specimen includes other DNA sequences encoding the same CDR3. V usage is TRBV19 and J usage is TRBJ2-7; D tentatively reads TRBD1 or TRBD2 (5 bases each). With 5 bases removed from V and 4 bases from J, the gap between germline ends came to 12 bases. The CDR3 sequence is 13 residues long. Germline CDR1 is LNHDA and CDR2 is SQIVND (reference sequence). CDR3 nucleotide sequence: TGTGCCAGTAGTCCCGGGACCTCTTACGAGCAGTACTTC. Its protein product is CASSPGTSYEQYF.

The J gene is TRBJ1-5, the V gene TRBV30; D is undetermined. The CDR3 extends over 12 amino acids. Germline CDR1 is GTSNPN and CDR2 is SVGIG (reference sequence). The germline V and J ends were trimmed by 2 bases and 0 bases, with 2 bases remaining between them. CDR3 sequence: CAWSHSNQPQHF. Written as DNA, the CDR3 is TGTGCCTGGAGTCATAGCAATCAGCCCCAGCATTTT.

This clone occurred once. The rearrangement links TRBV5-1 to TRBJ1-3; D not certain. With 0 bases removed from V and 8 bases from J, the gap between germline ends came to 12 bases. This CDR3 has 14 amino acids. Per the germline V gene, CDR1 is SGHRS and CDR2 is YFSETQ. The CDR3 bases are TGCGCCAGCAGCTTGGCTGGTCAGTTGGACACCATATATTTT. This sequence encodes CASSLAGQLDTIYF.

This chain joins TRBV11-1 and TRBJ2-7, with 8 bases identical to TRBD1. This CDR3 has 16 residues. Germline V gene data show CDR1 as SGHAT and CDR2 as FQDESV (reference sequence). V dropped 0 bases and J dropped 2; count of bases not matched to a gene: 6. The CDR3 region has the DNA TGTGCCAGCAGCTTAGCGCGGGGACAGGCCCCCTACGAGCAGTACTTC. Translating it yields CASSLARGQAPYEQYF.

The V call is TRBV7-9, the J call TRBJ2-2; TRBD2 matches 7 bases. The CDR3 runs 14 residues. Germline loops: CDR1 SEHNR, CDR2 FQNEAQ (reference sequence). Trimming removed 7 bases from V and 1 base from J; junction bases left unmatched: 3. The CDR3 loop is CASTPSGNTGELFF. As DNA, the CDR3 is TGTGCCAGCACCCCTAGCGGGAACACCGGGGAGCTGTTTTTT.

This chain connects TRBV25-1 to TRBJ2-5, with TRBD1 matching over 12 bases. The DNA end lines up better with TRBJ2-7; the J call may be wrong. The CDR3 is 15 residues long. Germline CDR1 is MGHDK and CDR2 is SYGVNS. CDR3 sequence: CASSEGQGAAYEQYF. DNA for the CDR3: TGTGCCAGCAGTGAGGGACAGGGGGCGGCCTACGAGCAGTACTTC.

This chain connects TRBV27 to TRBJ2-7, with 11 bases lining up with TRBD1. This CDR3 is built from 14 residues. Trimming cost V 4 bases and J 4 bases; bases outside gene matches: 3. Germline V gives CDR1 MNHEY, CDR2 SMNVEV (reference sequence). CDR3 protein: CASSWTGGGYEQYF. CDR3 coding DNA: TGTGCCAGCAGTTGGACAGGGGGCGGGTACGAGCAGTACTTC.

The gene calls are TRBV11-3 and TRBJ2-5; the D is unclear. Per germline, CDR1 SGHNT and CDR2 YENEEA. The V gene lost 5 bases and the J gene lost 2 bases, with 12 bases spanning the gap. This CDR3 region has 14 residues. The CDR3 spells CASSPIAEQETQYF. The CDR3 nucleotides read TGTGCCAGCAGCCCCATTGCCGAGCAAGAGACCCAGTACTTC.

This clone was seen more than once but under ten times. This chain joins TRBV19 and TRBJ1-1; tentatively, D is TRBD1 (5 bases). The CDR3 extends over 12 amino acids. Germline V lookup: CDR1 LNHDA, CDR2 SQIVND (reference sequence). Trimming pared 5 bases from V and 6 bases from J, leaving 10 bases between. The CDR3 loop reads CASSEWGAEAFF. Written as DNA, the CDR3 is TGTGCCAGTAGTGAGTGGGGCGCTGAAGCTTTCTTT.

The rearrangement joins TRBV5-1 to TRBJ2-7, with TRBD1 matching 8 bases. In germline, CDR1 is SGHRS, CDR2 YFSETQ. The CDR3 is 16 amino acids. Losses at the gene ends were 0 bases for V and 1 base for J; bases not matched to a gene: 6. The CDR3 protein is CASSLGQGAKSYEQYF. The CDR3 coding sequence is TGCGCCAGCAGCTTGGGGCAGGGGGCGAAGTCCTACGAGCAGTACTTC.

Only one count was recorded for this clone. This chain joins TRBV6-6 and TRBJ1-5; possible D gene TRBD1, 6 bases. Germline V CDR1 and CDR2: MNHNY, SVGAGI (reference sequence). The V end lost 2 bases, the J end lost 6 bases, and 14 bases lay between the germline ends. CDR3 length equals 15 residues. CDR3 nucleotide sequence: TGTGCCAGCAGTTACGGGCAGGGGAGTACTCAGCCCCAGCATTTT. It translates to CASSYGQGSTQPQHF.

This chain's CDR3 is CAVSTVEETQYF. The DNA for the CDR3 is TGTGCCGTGTCGACAGTGGAAGAGACCCAGTACTTC. The chain recombines TRBV6-5 with TRBJ2-5; D is possibly TRBD1 (5 bases). Trimming left V 11 bases short and J 3 bases short, with 13 bases between. Germline CDR1 and CDR2: MNHEY and SVGAGI. The CDR3 runs to 12 residues.

The CDR3 spells CASSITGGPEAFF. CDR3 DNA sequence: TGTGCCAGCAGCATCACAGGGGGCCCTGAAGCTTTCTTT. The gene calls are TRBV7-8 and TRBJ1-1, with 9 nucleotides matching TRBD1. CDR3 size: 13 residues. Per germline, CDR1 SGHVS and CDR2 FQNEAQ. The J segment lost 6 bases and the V segment lost 5 bases, leaving 4 bases of the junction unmatched.

Details on this clone: At one end the junction does not follow the germline gene, possibly because of a read error. V is TRBV7-2 and J is TRBJ2-7; tentatively, D is TRBD1 or TRBD2 (5 bases each). The CDR3 is 14 residues long. Germline V gene sequence: CDR1 SGHTA, CDR2 FQGNSA. The CDR3 here is CASTLRDGNYEQYF. The CDR3 region has the DNA TGTGCCAGCACCTTACGGGACGGGAACTACGAGCAGTACTTC. The full variable domain, rest sourced from reference TRBV7-2 and TRBJ2-7, is GAGVSQSPSNKVTEKGKDVELRCDPISGHTALYWYRQSLGQGLEFLIYFQGNSAPDKSGLPSDRFSAERTGGSVSTLTIQRTQQEDSAVYLCASTLRDGNYEQYFGPGTRLTVT.

The rearrangement links TRBV28 to TRBJ1-1; D unclear. This CDR3 spans 14 amino acids. Germline V gives CDR1 MDHEN, CDR2 SYDVKM. V gave up 2 bases and J gave up 8 bases, with 15 bases separating them. The CDR3 region is CASSLEQQTIEAFF. CDR3 nucleotide sequence: TGTGCCAGCAGTTTAGAACAGCAGACGATCGAAGCTTTCTTT.